These 2 T cell receptor beta chains were sequenced from one sample in a study of cytomegalovirus exposure and HLA in healthy donors. The PCR contained 60 Vbeta and 13 Jbeta primers. The repertoire was sequenced with immunoSEQ multiplex PCR; TCRdb's copy has only in-frame clones and lacks some. This sample has about 67,000 clones, with over 75% found just once. Material for sequencing was PBMCs. Source of these receptors: a woman under 40 in good health and CMV-seropositive.

This chain links TRBV10-3 with TRBJ2-5; tentatively, D is TRBD2 (8 bases). The length of the CDR3 is 16 residues. V dropped 6 bases and J dropped 4 bases, with 21 bases sitting between them. Germline values: CDR1 ENHRY, CDR2 SYGVKD. Here the CDR3 DNA reads TGTGCCATCAGCTCCGGGGGGGGACAGATTGCAGAGACCCAGTACTTC. This encodes CAISSGGGQIAETQYF.

The chain couples TRBV11-1 to TRBJ2-1; 7 nucleotides line up with TRBD2. Trimming cost V 6 bases and J 15 bases; bases outside gene matches: 23. Germline CDR1 reads SGHAT; CDR2 reads FQDESV (reference sequence). The CDR3 extends over 16 amino acids. The CDR3 here is CASSPGGDYRLARLFF. CDR3 nucleotide sequence: TGTGCCAGCAGTCCCGGAGGGGACTACCGTCTCGCCCGGCTGTTCTTC.